Presented here are 29 T cell receptor beta chains from one specimen sequenced in a study of shared clonotypes between healthy human individuals (dated by TCRdb to the early 2020s). The library was made by the immunoSEQ multiplex PCR assay. TCRdb obtained this table from immuneACCESS and retained in-frame rearrangements with V and J assigned. These tables miss some clones; where compared with another copy, unresolved V genes account for less than half of the shortfall, and the remainder is unexplained. The sample table holds about 2.3 million clones, of which approximately 93% were seen once. Jointly, the top ten make up 0.39% of the sample. Sequenced material: naive CD4+ T cells from PBMCs. The intended sense of this specimen's cell subset or site label: CD45RA+ positively selected. The receptor set was obtained from a man aged 18 to 29 in good health. Some clones in this sample may be carry-over from other donors' samples.

J is TRBJ1-5 and V is TRBV6-6; D possibly corresponds to TRBD1 (6 bases). This CDR3 spans 14 amino acids. Trimming took off 6 bases at V and 5 bases at J, with 14 bases between the two ends. Germline values: CDR1 MNHNY, CDR2 SVGAGI (reference sequence). CDR3 coding DNA: TGTGCCAGCAGCCGGGTGGGGGCGGATCAGCCCCAGCATTTT. Protein: CASSRVGADQPQHF.

V usage is TRBV19 and J usage is TRBJ1-1, with 9 bases lining up with TRBD1. CDR1 is LNHDA, CDR2 SQIVND, per germline (reference sequence). The CDR3 is made up of 15 amino acids. V lost 5 bases and J lost 0; bases outside the gene matches: 4. The CDR3 DNA follows: TGTGCCAGTAGTCCGACAGGGGGGATGAACACTGAAGCTTTCTTT. It codes for CASSPTGGMNTEAFF.

V gene TRBV4-3 combines with J gene TRBJ1-3, with a weak D call TRBD1 (6 bases). CDR3 length: 16 residues. Trimming removed 2 bases at V and 0 bases at J, with 11 bases between. From germline, CDR1 is LGHNA and CDR2 YSLEER. The CDR3 nucleotides are TGCGCCAGCAGCCAACTGGAAGGGGGCTCTGGAAACACCATATATTTT. It is translated as CASSQLEGGSGNTIYF.

This chain uses TRBV5-1 with TRBJ2-7; 7 bases agree with TRBD2. Trimming took 0 bases from V and 3 from J; bases not matched to a gene: 6. The CDR3 length is 15 residues. CDR1 and CDR2 (germline): SGHRS, YFSETQ. The CDR3 reads CASSLDGTNSYEQYF. In DNA, the CDR3 is TGCGCCAGCAGCTTGGACGGGACTAACAGCTACGAGCAGTACTTC.

V is TRBV6-5 and J is TRBJ2-7, with a possible D match to TRBD1 (5 bases). Germline CDR1 is MNHEY and CDR2 is SVGAGI. The CDR3 is 15 residues long. V was trimmed by 0 bases and J by 3 bases, leaving 12 bases between them. The CDR3 nucleotides read TGTGCCAGCAGTTACTCGAGGCAGGACAACTACGAGCAGTACTTC. Its protein product is CASSYSRQDNYEQYF.

The chain combines TRBV11-2 with TRBJ2-7; 10 bases align to TRBD1. After removal of 5 bases from V and 5 bases from J, the junction contained 6 bases not matched to a gene. From germline, CDR1 is SGHAT and CDR2 FQNNGV. The CDR3 length is 14 residues. The DNA of the CDR3 is TGTGCCAGCAGCCTCGGGACAGGGGCCGACGAGCAGTACTTC. Translation gives CASSLGTGADEQYF.

A note on this clone: Different DNA sequences within this sample yield the same CDR3. The chain is built from TRBV6-1 and TRBJ2-2; D might be TRBD1 (5 bases). V lost 2 bases, J lost 2 bases, and 12 bases lay in between. The CDR3 loop spans 16 amino acids. Germline CDR1 MNHNS, CDR2 SASEGT. CDR3 sequence (DNA): TGTGCCAGCAGTGAACAGGGCGGAAGCAACACCGGGGAGCTGTTTTTT. It codes for CASSEQGGSNTGELFF.

The rearrangement links TRBV5-1 to TRBJ2-1, with TRBD2 matching over 11 bases. The CDR3 runs 20 residues. CDR1 is SGHRS, CDR2 YFSETQ, per germline. The V gene end was trimmed by 0 bases and the J gene end by 2 bases; junction bases not matched to a gene: 13. CDR3 amino acids: CASSLDSTSGRPSTYNEQFF. For the CDR3, the DNA is TGCGCCAGCAGCTTGGATTCTACTAGCGGGAGACCATCCACCTACAATGAGCAGTTCTTC.

The rearrangement links TRBV7-2 to TRBJ2-1, with 10 bases lining up with TRBD2. The CDR3 is 15 residues long. J was trimmed by 7 bases and V by 5 bases; bases with no gene match: 8. Germline V gives CDR1 SGHTA, CDR2 FQGNSA. This CDR3 reads CASSLLAGEGNEQFF. CDR3 nucleotides: TGTGCCAGCAGCCTTCTAGCGGGAGAGGGGAATGAGCAGTTCTTC.

V usage is TRBV4-1 and J usage is TRBJ1-1; 8 nucleotides align to TRBD1. With 2 bases clipped from V and 10 bases from J, the junction kept 3 bases outside the gene matches. There are 12 residues in the CDR3. CDR1 and CDR2 from the germline V gene are MGHRA and YSYEKL. CDR3 nucleotides: TGCGCCAGCAGCCAACAGGGGGCCGGAGCTTTCTTT. Translated, it gives CASSQQGAGAFF.

For this clone: The sample contains more than one DNA sequence encoding this CDR3. The chain recombines TRBV5-1 with TRBJ2-5; D gene unclear. The V and J ends lost 4 bases and 5 bases respectively, with 9 bases between them. CDR3 size: 12 residues. CDR1 is SGHRS and CDR2 is YFSETQ in the germline V gene. CDR3 amino acids: CASSLRGETQYF. As DNA, the CDR3 is TGCGCCAGCAGCCTCCGTGGGGAGACCCAGTACTTC.

V and J are TRBV28 and TRBJ1-6; TRBD1 is a possible D gene (5 bases). V lost 2 bases, J lost 7 bases, and 6 bases lay in between. Germline-derived CDR1 and CDR2 are MDHEN and SYDVKM. The CDR3 spans 13 residues. The CDR3 loop is CASSLPGNSPLHF. CDR3 bases: TGTGCCAGCAGTTTACCAGGGAATTCACCCCTCCACTTT.

V gene TRBV2 combines with J gene TRBJ1-5; D ambiguous. Germline assignment: CDR1 SNHLY and CDR2 FYNNEI. With 2 bases removed from V and 7 bases from J, the gap between germline ends came to 15 bases. CDR3 length: 15 residues. The CDR3, as DNA: TGTGCCAGCAGTGAACAAGGGTCTGGAAAACAGCCCCAGCATTTT. It yields the protein CASSEQGSGKQPQHF.

The chain carries TRBV2 and TRBJ1-4; 12 positions match TRBD1. The V gene's germline CDR1 is SNHLY and CDR2 FYNNEI. The length of the CDR3 is 17 residues. Unmatched junction bases numbered 13, after V lost 6 bases and J lost 8 bases. CDR3 sequence (DNA): TGTGCCAGCAGCAACCCCGGGACAGGGGGCTTGAGGGAAAAACTGTTTTTT. It yields the protein CASSNPGTGGLREKLFF.

The chain couples TRBV28 to TRBJ2-5; D remains unclear. Per the germline V gene, CDR1 is MDHEN and CDR2 is SYDVKM. Trimming pared 6 bases from V and 4 bases from J, leaving 12 bases between. The CDR3 loop spans 13 amino acids. Here the CDR3 reads CASSPTKIETQYF. The CDR3 nucleotides read TGTGCCAGCAGCCCTACAAAAATAGAGACCCAGTACTTC. Drawing the rest from reference TRBV28 and TRBJ2-5, the complete variable domain is DVKVTQSSRYLVKRTGEKVFLECVQDMDHENMFWYRQDPGLGLRLIYFSYDVKMKEKGDIPEGYSVSREKKERFSLILESASTNQTSMYLCASSPTKIETQYFGPGTRLLVL.

J is TRBJ1-4 and V is TRBV27, with a possible D match to TRBD1 (5 bases). Germline V CDR1 and CDR2: MNHEY, SMNVEV (reference sequence). Between the trimmed V and J ends, which lost 5 bases and 7 bases, there was a span of 11 bases. This CDR3 region has 13 residues. CDR3 in DNA: TGTGCCAGCAGTCGCTCGGGGGTTGAAAAACTGTTTTTT. This translates into CASSRSGVEKLFF.

The gene calls are TRBV5-6 and TRBJ2-4; 11 bases align to TRBD1. V lost 3 bases and J lost 1; bases outside the gene matches: 3. The CDR3 is 16 amino acids. Germline CDR1 reads SGHDT; CDR2 reads YYEEEE. DNA for the CDR3: TGTGCCAGCAGCTGGGACAGGGGGTCGGCCAAAAACATTCAGTACTTC. Translation: CASSWDRGSAKNIQYF. The entire variable domain, with the rest obtained from reference TRBV5-6 and TRBJ2-4, is as follows: DAGVTQSPTHLIKTRGQQVTLRCSPKSGHDTVSWYQQALGQGPQFIFQYYEEEERQRGNFPDRFSGHQFPNYSSELNVNALLLGDSALYLCASSWDRGSAKNIQYFGAGTRLSVL.

The chain joins TRBV4-1 to TRBJ2-2, with a possible D match to TRBD2 (6 bases). Per germline, CDR1 MGHRA and CDR2 YSYEKL. The CDR3 is made up of 16 amino acids. Between the trimmed V and J ends, which lost 0 bases and 5 bases, there was a span of 13 bases. The CDR3 spells CASSQDLGGRTGELFF. Here the CDR3 DNA reads TGCGCCAGCAGCCAAGATCTGGGGGGTAGAACCGGGGAGCTGTTTTTT.

The CDR3 sequence is CASSLLVGSSGSRSRFF. The CDR3 region has the DNA TGTGCCAGCAGCTTACTTGTAGGGTCTAGCGGGAGTAGGAGTAGGTTCTTC. The V call is TRBV7-8, the J call TRBJ2-1; TRBD2 matches 10 bases. CDR1 is SGHVS and CDR2 is FQNEAQ in the germline V gene. Trimming at V came to 2 bases and at J to 15 bases, leaving 19 bases not matched to a gene. The CDR3 runs 17 residues.

The J gene is TRBJ2-7, the V gene TRBV5-1; TRBD2 aligns across 13 bases. Germline assignment: CDR1 SGHRS and CDR2 YFSETQ. After removal of 4 bases from V and 7 bases from J, the junction contained 11 bases not matched to a gene. The CDR3 has 16 amino acids. CDR3 protein: CASSPGTSGTHTEQYF. CDR3 bases: TGCGCCAGCAGCCCCGGGACTAGCGGGACCCATACAGAGCAGTACTTC.

This chain connects TRBV28 to TRBJ1-1, with no clear D. This CDR3 spans 12 amino acids. V lost 11 bases, J lost 1 base, and 11 bases lay in between. Germline-derived CDR1 and CDR2 are MDHEN and SYDVKM. The CDR3 DNA follows: TGTGCCCACTGGCGTAGGAACACTGAAGCTTTCTTT. Amino acids: CAHWRRNTEAFF.

The chain links TRBV30 to TRBJ1-3; 8 bases map to TRBD1. With 5 bases clipped from V and 3 bases from J, the junction kept 6 bases outside the gene matches. This CDR3 is built from 14 residues. The germline CDR1 and CDR2 sequences are GTSNPN and SVGIG (reference sequence). CDR3 bases: TGTGCCTGGGGAGGACAGGGCGGTGGAAACACCATATATTTT. It yields the protein CAWGGQGGGNTIYF.

The CDR3 coding sequence is TGTGCCAGCAGCCTAGGAAGCTCCCCTCTCCTGGATACGCAGTATTTT. Protein: CASSLGSSPLLDTQYF. The chain has TRBV7-6 and TRBJ2-3, with D hard to call. The V end lost 5 bases, the J end lost 6 bases, and 21 bases lay between the germline ends. Germline V lookup: CDR1 SGHVS, CDR2 FNYEAQ. This CDR3 is built from 16 residues.

The chain joins TRBV6-6 to TRBJ2-1; tentative D call: TRBD2 (6 bases). Germline V gene sequence: CDR1 MNHNY, CDR2 SVGAGI (reference sequence). The CDR3 is made up of 13 amino acids. V was trimmed by 4 bases and J by 9 bases, leaving 13 bases between them. CDR3 coding DNA: TGTGCCAGCAGTTCCATCTCCGGGGGTGAGCAGTTCTTC. Translated, it gives CASSSISGGEQFF.

The V and J genes are TRBV9 and TRBJ1-2; TRBD1 might be the D (5 bases). Germline V lookup: CDR1 SGDLS, CDR2 YYNGEE. Trimming pared 3 bases from V and 6 bases from J, leaving 12 bases between. The CDR3 covers 13 residues. The CDR3 DNA follows: TGTGCCAGCAGCGCAGGGACCCTGGATGGCTACACCTTC. Translation gives CASSAGTLDGYTF.

The chain uses TRBV6-4 and TRBJ2-3; perhaps TRBD1 as D (5 bases). In germline, CDR1 is MRHNA, CDR2 SNTAGT. Deletions cut 0 bases from V and 2 bases from J, with 12 bases between. The CDR3 sequence is 16 residues long. CDR3 loop: CASSDSYRRNTDTQYF. In DNA, the CDR3 is TGTGCCAGCAGTGACTCGTACAGGCGTAACACAGATACGCAGTATTTT.

The chain joins TRBV5-8 to TRBJ2-7; 7 bases match TRBD1. CDR3 length equals 14 residues. Germline V CDR1 and CDR2: SGHTS, YDEGEE. After removal of 4 bases from V and 2 bases from J, the junction contained 6 bases not matched to a gene. This CDR3 is CASSVTGQPYEQYF. The CDR3 coding sequence is TGTGCCAGCAGCGTTACGGGACAGCCCTACGAGCAGTACTTC.

The chain links TRBV10-3 to TRBJ1-1, with 12 bases identical to TRBD1. J lost 2 bases, V lost 3 bases, and 7 bases had no gene match. Germline V lookup: CDR1 ENHRY, CDR2 SYGVKD. The CDR3 runs to 17 residues. Here the CDR3 reads CAISERGQGARNTEAFF. The CDR3 DNA sequence: TGTGCCATCAGTGAAAGGGGACAGGGGGCGAGAAACACTGAAGCTTTCTTT.

The gene calls are TRBV6-5 and TRBJ1-1; D may be TRBD1 (5 bases). This CDR3 spans 13 amino acids. V was clipped by 6 bases and J by 4 bases, with 12 bases between them. Germline lookup yields CDR1 MNHEY and CDR2 SVGAGI. The CDR3 region has the DNA TGTGCCAGCAGCCCCCCCGGGGGCACTGAAGCTTTCTTT. Translated, it gives CASSPPGGTEAFF.